The sequence of this T cell receptor (beta chain) was determined in a study of post-analysis software for immune sequencing data. The wider study: As for disease course, relapsing-remitting, secondary progressive and progressive-relapsing multiple sclerosis were all included. Findings and caveats of the study: People with multiple sclerosis had a significantly lower normalized Chao1 diversity than controls did. Under the F measure, samples that were prepared in one batch clustered strongly together. The five TRBV segments detected at higher frequency in patients than in controls included TRBV5-6, TRBV5-1 and TRBV20-1.

The V gene end was trimmed by 5 bases and the J gene end by 5 bases; junction bases not matched to a gene: 6. Germline assignment: CDR1 SNHLY and CDR2 FYNNEI. CDR3 size: 13 residues. Built from TCR beta cDNA, the libraries had unique molecular identifiers in them. Yield was 450,000 to 650,000 cDNA molecules from around 1 to 9.1 million T cells. TCRdb re-derived calls from the PCR reads in MiXCR, one entry per CDR3 protein. The data contain about 400,000 distinct CDR3 sequences, around a third of them singletons. This clonotype was found a few times. Antigen unknown. The V and J genes are TRBV2 and TRBJ2-7; 7 bases are shared with TRBD1. The receptor's source is a girl under 18 with multiple sclerosis. The sequenced sample consisted of blood. The CDR3 DNA follows: TGTGCCAGCAGTTACGACAGGGAAGACGAGCAGTACTTC. It yields the protein CASSYDREDEQYF. Using reference TRBV2 and TRBJ2-7 for the parts outside the CDR3, the full variable domain is EPEVTQTPSHQVTQMGQEVILRCVPISNHLYFYWYRQILGQKVEFLVSFYNNEISEKSEIFDDQFSVERPDGSNFTLKIRSTKLEDSAMYFCASSYDREDEQYFGPGTRLTVT.